This T cell receptor beta chain came from a study of beta chain features in type 1 diabetes. The study's findings and limits: Type 1 diabetes patients had moderately but significantly shorter TCRB CDR3s in all four CD4+ subsets.

This clone occurred a few times. No antigen is known for it. Trimming stripped 7 bases from V and 0 bases from J, with 12 bases between. CDR3 length: 13 amino acids. Germline CDR1 reads SQVTM; CDR2 reads ANQGSEA. Every isolated RNA sample was fully reverse transcribed, so sequencing captured expressed TCRB transcripts. The protocol was immunoSEQ multiplex PCR, while the TCRdb copy is restricted to in-frame clones and leaves out a portion. This sample has 350,000 to 400,000 clones, with 10% to 15% found just once. This TCR derives from a woman between 18 and 29 years old with type 1 diabetes. The specimen was naive CD4+ T cells from blood. The chain uses TRBV29-1 and TRBJ1-1, with a possible D match to TRBD1 (6 bases). The CDR3 protein is CSGRTALNTEAFF. The CDR3 bases are TGCAGCGGAAGGACAGCCTTGAACACTGAAGCTTTCTTT.